Below, one TCR beta chain is given with its context. Its antigen is not known. This entry is derived from a study of cytomegalovirus exposure and HLA in healthy donors. Regarding the study as a whole: Cytomegalovirus-associated TCR beta chains were listed, numbering 164. Among immune exposure information, only CMV serostatus was available. A later analysis showed HLA-associated TCR beta chains outstripping equally common others in clonal expansion.

CDR3 length equals 12 residues. Germline V gives CDR1 KGHSH, CDR2 LQKENI. Trimming cost V 2 bases and J 5 bases, with 6 bases left between them. A multiplex PCR was run with 60 Vbeta primers and 13 Jbeta primers. Clones were read by immunoSEQ multiplex PCR, and TCRdb kept only the in-frame ones, dropping some. Among 150,000 to 200,000 clones listed, roughly 85% were seen once. This receptor was identified in a man aged 40-49 years in good health and CMV-seronegative. The sequenced material came from PBMCs. The chain carries TRBV18 and TRBJ2-5; D is perhaps TRBD1 (5 bases). CDR3 bases: TGTGCCAGCTCACCAAGGGGCGAGACCCAGTACTTC. It yields the protein CASSPRGETQYF.